Listed below are T cell receptor beta chains from one sample, sequenced in a study of CD8 T cells in ankylosing spondylitis. TCRdb itself ran the 5' RACE reads through MiXCR, one entry per CDR3 protein. The repertoire holds approximately 400,000 distinct CDR3 sequences, about 15% seen once, with around 0.92% in the top ten. The sample consisted of blood, either unsorted or a sorted T cell fraction (not recorded which). These receptors all stem from a male donor with ankylosing spondylitis. CDR3s include the opening cysteine and the closing phenylalanine or tryptophan. Fields, in order: V gene, clone size, D gene, J gene, CDR3 DNA, CDR3 protein. D genes are given only for firm matches. The size of a clone is reported for some rows only, either as once, few or many, or as a class for expanded clones.

V gene: TRBV2
clone size: few
D gene: -
J gene: TRBJ2-3
CDR3 DNA: TGTGCCAGCAGTGAAGCGCTCGGACTGTCCACAGATACGCAGTATTTT
CDR3 protein: CASSEALGLSTDTQYF

V gene: TRBV5-1
clone size: many
D gene: -
J gene: TRBJ2-7
CDR3 DNA: TGCGCCAGCAGCACCGGACAAGTCCCCTACGAGCAGTACTTC
CDR3 protein: CASSTGQVPYEQYF

V gene: TRBV12-3/TRBV12-4
clone size: -
D gene: -
J gene: TRBJ1-1
CDR3 DNA: TGTGCCAGCACTCGAGGAAGGGGTGATACTGAAGCTTTCTTT
CDR3 protein: CASTRGRGDTEAFF

V gene: TRBV29-1
clone size: -
D gene: -
J gene: TRBJ2-3
CDR3 DNA: TGCAGCTTCACTAGGAGCACAGATACGCAGTATTTT
CDR3 protein: CSFTRSTDTQYF

V gene: TRBV11-2
clone size: -
D gene: TRBD2
J gene: TRBJ2-5
CDR3 DNA: TGTGCCAGCAGGACGACTAGCGGCCAAGAGACCCAGTACTTC
CDR3 protein: CASRTTSGQETQYF

V gene: TRBV6-1
clone size: -
D gene: -
J gene: TRBJ2-5
CDR3 DNA: TGTGCCAGCAGTGAAGGCGGGATAGAGACCCAGTACTTC
CDR3 protein: CASSEGGIETQYF

V gene: TRBV3-1
clone size: -
D gene: -
J gene: TRBJ2-3
CDR3 DNA: TGTGCCAGCAGCCAAGGGCAGGTGCAGTATTTT
CDR3 protein: CASSQGQVQYF

V gene: TRBV2
clone size: -
D gene: -
J gene: TRBJ1-4
CDR3 DNA: TGTGCCAGCAGTGGGACCGTAGAAAAACTGTTTTTT
CDR3 protein: CASSGTVEKLFF

V gene: TRBV20-1
clone size: -
D gene: -
J gene: TRBJ2-3
CDR3 DNA: TGCAGTGGCGCGGGCCCCACAGATACGCAGTATTTT
CDR3 protein: CSGAGPTDTQYF

V gene: TRBV3-1
clone size: few
D gene: TRBD1
J gene: TRBJ1-2
CDR3 DNA: TGTGCCAGCAGCCAAACCCGGACAGGGGGTGGGTATGGCTACACCTTC
CDR3 protein: CASSQTRTGGGYGYTF

V gene: TRBV6-2/TRBV6-3
clone size: few
D gene: -
J gene: TRBJ2-7
CDR3 DNA: TGTGCCAGCAGTCGAAACAACTACGAGCAGTACTTC
CDR3 protein: CASSRNNYEQYF

V gene: TRBV6-5
clone size: -
D gene: TRBD1
J gene: TRBJ2-1
CDR3 DNA: TGTGCCAGCAGCTACACCGGGACAGGGGGCAAGAATGAGCAGTTCTTC
CDR3 protein: CASSYTGTGGKNEQFF

V gene: TRBV9
clone size: -
D gene: TRBD1
J gene: TRBJ2-5
CDR3 DNA: TGTGCCAGCAGCGTTAGGACAGGAGAGACCCAGTACTTC
CDR3 protein: CASSVRTGETQYF

V gene: TRBV30
clone size: -
D gene: TRBD1
J gene: TRBJ1-5
CDR3 DNA: TGTGCCTGGAGTTTTACTTCCTCGGACAGGGGGGGCAATCAGCCCCAGCATTTT
CDR3 protein: CAWSFTSSDRGGNQPQHF

V gene: TRBV15
clone size: few
D gene: -
J gene: TRBJ2-7
CDR3 DNA: TGTGCCACCAGCAGAGCAGGACAGAAGTCCTACGAGCAGTACTTC
CDR3 protein: CATSRAGQKSYEQYF

V gene: TRBV7-6
clone size: many
D gene: -
J gene: TRBJ2-1
CDR3 DNA: TGTGCCAGCAGCTTAGTTCTAGCTAGCAGCAATGAGCAGTTCTTC
CDR3 protein: CASSLVLASSNEQFF

V gene: TRBV12-3/TRBV12-4
clone size: few
D gene: -
J gene: TRBJ1-1
CDR3 DNA: TGTGCCAGCAGTGTAGGGAGTTCGAACACTGAAGCTTTCTTT
CDR3 protein: CASSVGSSNTEAFF

V gene: TRBV4-1
clone size: many
D gene: -
J gene: TRBJ2-1
CDR3 DNA: TGCGCCAGCAGCCAAGGTAGCGCCCTGCGTGAGCAGTTCTTC
CDR3 protein: CASSQGSALREQFF

V gene: TRBV20-1
clone size: -
D gene: -
J gene: TRBJ1-2
CDR3 DNA: TGCAGTGCTAGAGGGGGGGGGAGTAGGGACTATGGCTACACCTTC
CDR3 protein: CSARGGGSRDYGYTF

V gene: TRBV7-9
clone size: few
D gene: -
J gene: TRBJ1-2
CDR3 DNA: TGTGCCAGCATCAACCCAGGTGGTGGCTACACCTTC
CDR3 protein: CASINPGGGYTF

V gene: TRBV20-1
clone size: -
D gene: -
J gene: TRBJ2-5
CDR3 DNA: TGCAGTGCTTCCCCTTCCCCCAAACAAGAGACCCAGTACTTC
CDR3 protein: CSASPSPKQETQYF

V gene: TRBV3-1
clone size: -
D gene: TRBD2
J gene: TRBJ2-7
CDR3 DNA: TGTGCCAGCAGCCAAGGGCCTAGCGGGAGCGGCTACGAGCAGTACTTC
CDR3 protein: CASSQGPSGSGYEQYF

V gene: TRBV5-1
clone size: -
D gene: -
J gene: TRBJ1-2
CDR3 DNA: TGCGCCAGCAGCTTGGGACAGACGTTTGAGGGCTACACCTTC
CDR3 protein: CASSLGQTFEGYTF

V gene: TRBV4-3
clone size: many
D gene: TRBD2
J gene: TRBJ2-3
CDR3 DNA: TGCGCCAGCAGCCAAGATTTCCAAGCGGGAGGCTGGGATACGCAGTATTTT
CDR3 protein: CASSQDFQAGGWDTQYF

V gene: TRBV29-1
clone size: -
D gene: -
J gene: TRBJ1-1
CDR3 DNA: TGCAGCGTTGAAGATCGCGGGGGACGTCTTAACACTGAAGCTTTCTTT
CDR3 protein: CSVEDRGGRLNTEAFF

V gene: TRBV11-2
clone size: -
D gene: -
J gene: TRBJ1-1
CDR3 DNA: TGTGCCAGCAGCTTAGTCGGGGGTCAGACTGAAGCTTTCTTT
CDR3 protein: CASSLVGGQTEAFF

V gene: TRBV20-1
clone size: -
D gene: TRBD1
J gene: TRBJ2-7
CDR3 DNA: TGCAGTGCCGCAAACCTTCTACAGGGGGTGTACGAGCAGTACTTC
CDR3 protein: CSAANLLQGVYEQYF

V gene: TRBV7-2
clone size: -
D gene: -
J gene: TRBJ1-2
CDR3 DNA: TGTGCCAGCAGCCCCCCGGGGGCACGGATCTTC
CDR3 protein: CASSPPGARIF

V gene: TRBV29-1
clone size: many
D gene: -
J gene: TRBJ1-2
CDR3 DNA: TGCAGCGTTGACCCGGGAAACTATGGCTACACCTTC
CDR3 protein: CSVDPGNYGYTF

V gene: TRBV7-2
clone size: -
D gene: -
J gene: TRBJ2-7
CDR3 DNA: TGTGCCAGCAGCCCGGCCCCCCGGGGTTACGAGCAGTACTTC
CDR3 protein: CASSPAPRGYEQYF

V gene: TRBV7-3
clone size: -
D gene: -
J gene: TRBJ2-3
CDR3 DNA: TGTGCCAGCAGCTTAAGGGGACACACAGATACGCAGTATTTT
CDR3 protein: CASSLRGHTDTQYF

V gene: TRBV7-8
clone size: few
D gene: TRBD1
J gene: TRBJ2-7
CDR3 DNA: TGTGCCAGCAGCACTAGGGGCGGACAGGGGCACGAGCAGTACTTC
CDR3 protein: CASSTRGGQGHEQYF

V gene: TRBV3-1
clone size: -
D gene: TRBD2
J gene: TRBJ2-7
CDR3 DNA: TGTGCCAGCAGCCAAGATGGCGGGAGGGCCCGCGAGCAGTACTTC
CDR3 protein: CASSQDGGRAREQYF

V gene: TRBV5-6
clone size: few
D gene: -
J gene: TRBJ1-5
CDR3 DNA: TGTGCCAGCAGCTCCCGGGACCATCAGGGTCAGCCCCAGCATTTT
CDR3 protein: CASSSRDHQGQPQHF

V gene: TRBV5-1
clone size: -
D gene: -
J gene: TRBJ2-5
CDR3 DNA: TGCGCCAGCAGCCGTTTACAGCCGGGACGGACTCTCCAAGAGACCCAGTACTTC
CDR3 protein: CASSRLQPGRTLQETQYF

V gene: TRBV11-2
clone size: few
D gene: -
J gene: TRBJ1-2
CDR3 DNA: TGTGCCAGCAGCTCCCTGAAAGCTGACGGCTATGGCTACACCTTC
CDR3 protein: CASSSLKADGYGYTF

V gene: TRBV12-3/TRBV12-4
clone size: many
D gene: -
J gene: TRBJ2-2
CDR3 DNA: TGTGCCAGCAGTGCCCTCGAGGGGTTTTACTTCACCGGGGAGCTGTTTTTT
CDR3 protein: CASSALEGFYFTGELFF

V gene: TRBV14
clone size: few
D gene: -
J gene: TRBJ2-3
CDR3 DNA: TGTGCCAGCAGCCAAGATTTCGGGGGAAGCACAGATACGCAGTATTTT
CDR3 protein: CASSQDFGGSTDTQYF

V gene: TRBV11-2
clone size: many
D gene: TRBD2
J gene: TRBJ2-1
CDR3 DNA: TGTGCCAGCAGCTTAGATTCAAGACTAGCGGGACGCAATGAGCAGTTCTTC
CDR3 protein: CASSLDSRLAGRNEQFF

V gene: TRBV5-1
clone size: few
D gene: -
J gene: TRBJ2-2
CDR3 DNA: TGCGCCAGCAGCCTGACTAGTCCCTACACCGGGGAGCTGTTTTTT
CDR3 protein: CASSLTSPYTGELFF

V gene: TRBV20-1
clone size: few
D gene: -
J gene: TRBJ2-3
CDR3 DNA: TGCAGCCTCACAGGCCAGGGAACAGATACGCAGTATTTT
CDR3 protein: CSLTGQGTDTQYF